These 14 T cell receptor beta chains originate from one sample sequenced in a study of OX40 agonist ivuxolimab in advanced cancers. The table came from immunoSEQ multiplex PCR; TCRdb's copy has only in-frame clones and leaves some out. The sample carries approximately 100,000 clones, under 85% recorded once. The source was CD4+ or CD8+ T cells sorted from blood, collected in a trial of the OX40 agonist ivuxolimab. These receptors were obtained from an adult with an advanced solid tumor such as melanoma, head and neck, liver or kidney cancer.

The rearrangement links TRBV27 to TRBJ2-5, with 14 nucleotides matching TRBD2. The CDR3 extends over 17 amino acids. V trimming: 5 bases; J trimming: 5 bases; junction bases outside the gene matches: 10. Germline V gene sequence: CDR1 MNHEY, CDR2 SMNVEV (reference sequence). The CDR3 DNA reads TGTGCCAGCAGTCCATGGACTAGCGGGAGGACCGGGGAGACCCAGTACTTC. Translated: CASSPWTSGRTGETQYF.

The CDR3 region has the DNA TGTGCCATCAGACCCATAAGCTCCTACGAGCAGTACTTC. It specifies CAIRPISSYEQYF. The V call is TRBV10-3, the J call TRBJ2-5; no clear D. The J call may not be correct, given that the DNA end is closer to TRBJ2-7. The CDR3 covers 13 residues. Per the germline V gene, CDR1 is ENHRY and CDR2 is SYGVKD.

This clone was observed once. The CDR3 reads CASSRTASYTF. The CDR3 DNA is TGTGCCAGCAGTCGGACGGCATCGTACACCTTC. This sequence joins TRBV6-1 and TRBJ1-2; D unresolved. The CDR3 length is 11 residues. Trimming left V 5 bases short and J 11 bases short, with 12 bases between. CDR1 and CDR2 from the germline V gene are MNHNS and SASEGT.

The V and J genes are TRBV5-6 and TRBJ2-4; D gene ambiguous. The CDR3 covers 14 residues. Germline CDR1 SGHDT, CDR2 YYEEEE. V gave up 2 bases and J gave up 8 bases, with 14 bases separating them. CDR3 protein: CASSLSGVGDIQYF. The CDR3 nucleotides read TGTGCCAGCAGCTTATCTGGTGTTGGAGACATTCAGTACTTC.

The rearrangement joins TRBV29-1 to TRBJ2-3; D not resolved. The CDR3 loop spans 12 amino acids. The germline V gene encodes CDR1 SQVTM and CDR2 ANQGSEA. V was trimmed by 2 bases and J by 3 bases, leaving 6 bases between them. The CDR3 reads CSVENETDTQYF. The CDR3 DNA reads TGCAGCGTTGAAAATGAGACAGATACGCAGTATTTT.

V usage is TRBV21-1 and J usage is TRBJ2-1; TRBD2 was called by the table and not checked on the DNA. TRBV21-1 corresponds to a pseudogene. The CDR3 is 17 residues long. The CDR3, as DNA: TGTGCCAGCAGCCCCATCGGACTAGCGGGAGTCGCGGATGAGCAGTTCTTC. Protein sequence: CASSPIGLAGVADEQFF.

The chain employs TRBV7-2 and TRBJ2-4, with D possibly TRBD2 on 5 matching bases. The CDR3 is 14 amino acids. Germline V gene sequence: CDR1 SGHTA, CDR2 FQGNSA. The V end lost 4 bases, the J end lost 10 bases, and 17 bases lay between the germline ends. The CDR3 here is CASSSSTETSIQYF. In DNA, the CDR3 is TGTGCCAGCAGCTCCTCCACCGAAACTAGTATTCAGTACTTC.

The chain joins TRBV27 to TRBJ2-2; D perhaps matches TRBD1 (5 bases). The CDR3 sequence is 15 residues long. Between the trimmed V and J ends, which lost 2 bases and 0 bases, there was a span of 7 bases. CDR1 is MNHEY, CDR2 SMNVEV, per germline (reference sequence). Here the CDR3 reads CASSLTGANTGELFF. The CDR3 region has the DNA TGTGCCAGCAGTTTAACAGGAGCGAACACCGGGGAGCTGTTTTTT.

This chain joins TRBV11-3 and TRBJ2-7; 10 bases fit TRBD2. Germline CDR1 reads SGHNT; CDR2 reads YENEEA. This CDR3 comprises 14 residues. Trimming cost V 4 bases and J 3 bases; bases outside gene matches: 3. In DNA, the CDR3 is TGTGCCAGCAGCTCAGGACTAGCGGACTACGAGCAGTACTTC. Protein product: CASSSGLADYEQYF.

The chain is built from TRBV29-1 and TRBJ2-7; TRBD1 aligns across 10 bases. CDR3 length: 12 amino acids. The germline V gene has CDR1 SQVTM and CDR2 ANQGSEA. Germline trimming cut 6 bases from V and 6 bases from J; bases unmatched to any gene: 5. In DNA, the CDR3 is TGCAGCGTCTGGACAGGGGGGGGCGAGCAGTACTTC. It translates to CSVWTGGGEQYF.

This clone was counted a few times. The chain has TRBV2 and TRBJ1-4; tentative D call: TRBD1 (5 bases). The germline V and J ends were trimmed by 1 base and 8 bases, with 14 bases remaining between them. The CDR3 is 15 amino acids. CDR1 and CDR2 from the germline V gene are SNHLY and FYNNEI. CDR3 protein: CASSEDLARGEKLFF. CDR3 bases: TGTGCCAGCAGTGAAGACTTAGCTAGGGGAGAAAAACTGTTTTTT.

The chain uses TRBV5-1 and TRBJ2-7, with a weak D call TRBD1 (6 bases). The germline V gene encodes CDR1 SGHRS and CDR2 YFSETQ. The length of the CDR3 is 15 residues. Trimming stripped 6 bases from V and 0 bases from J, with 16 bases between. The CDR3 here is CASKEQGTSSYEQYF. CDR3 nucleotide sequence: TGCGCCAGCAAAGAACAGGGAACAAGCTCCTACGAGCAGTACTTC.

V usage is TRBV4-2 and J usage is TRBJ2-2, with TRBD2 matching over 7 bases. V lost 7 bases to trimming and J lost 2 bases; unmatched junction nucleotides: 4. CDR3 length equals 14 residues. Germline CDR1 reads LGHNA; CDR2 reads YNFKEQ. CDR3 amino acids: CASKGLSNTGELFF. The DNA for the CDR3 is TGTGCCAGCAAGGGACTAAGTAACACCGGGGAGCTGTTTTTT.

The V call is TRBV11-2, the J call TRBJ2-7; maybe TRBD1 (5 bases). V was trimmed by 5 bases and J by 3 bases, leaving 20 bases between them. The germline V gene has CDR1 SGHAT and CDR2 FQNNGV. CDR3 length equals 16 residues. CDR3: CASSQQAGPAVYEQYF. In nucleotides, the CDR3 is TGTGCCAGCAGCCAACAGGCCGGGCCGGCAGTCTACGAGCAGTACTTC.